This TCR beta chain is from a study of blood T cell repertoires in COVID-19. The CDR3 loop spans 15 amino acids. Germline V CDR1 and CDR2: SGDLS, YYNGEE. V shed 0 bases and J shed 3 bases, with 11 bases lying between them. TCRdb's table, derived via immunoSEQ multiplex PCR, lists solely in-frame clones and lacks some. The data contain approximately 150,000 clones, 80% to 85% of them singletons. Sequenced: peripheral blood. The source is a man younger than 45 with COVID-19, enrolled during active disease. The chain has TRBV9 and TRBJ2-3; maybe TRBD2 (6 bases). The CDR3 region is CASSVGGGMTDTQYF. DNA of the CDR3: TGTGCCAGCAGCGTAGGGGGAGGAATGACAGATACGCAGTATTTT. Using reference TRBV9 and TRBJ2-3 for the parts outside the CDR3, the full variable domain is DSGVTQTPKHLITATGQRVTLRCSPRSGDLSVYWYQQSLDQGLQFLIQYYNGEERAKGNILERFSAQQFPDLHSELNLSSLELGDSALYFCASSVGGGMTDTQYFGPGTRLTVL.